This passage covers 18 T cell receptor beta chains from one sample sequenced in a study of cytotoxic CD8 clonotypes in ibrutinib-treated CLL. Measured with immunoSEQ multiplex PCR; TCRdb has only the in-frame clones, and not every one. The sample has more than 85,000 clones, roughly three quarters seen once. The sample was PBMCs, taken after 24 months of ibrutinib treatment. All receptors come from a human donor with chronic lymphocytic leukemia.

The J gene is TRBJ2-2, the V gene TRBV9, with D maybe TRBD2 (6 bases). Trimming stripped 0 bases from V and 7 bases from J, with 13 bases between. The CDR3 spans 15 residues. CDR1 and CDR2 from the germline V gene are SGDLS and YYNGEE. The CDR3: CASSVVRGTGGELFF. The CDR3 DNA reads TGTGCCAGCAGCGTAGTCCGGGGGACTGGCGGGGAGCTGTTTTTT.

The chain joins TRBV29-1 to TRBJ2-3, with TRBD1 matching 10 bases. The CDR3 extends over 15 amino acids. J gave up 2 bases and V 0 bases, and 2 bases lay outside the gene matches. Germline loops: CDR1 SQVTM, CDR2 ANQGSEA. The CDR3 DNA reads TGCAGCGTTGAAGATAGACAGGGGGCCACAGATACGCAGTATTTT. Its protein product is CSVEDRQGATDTQYF.

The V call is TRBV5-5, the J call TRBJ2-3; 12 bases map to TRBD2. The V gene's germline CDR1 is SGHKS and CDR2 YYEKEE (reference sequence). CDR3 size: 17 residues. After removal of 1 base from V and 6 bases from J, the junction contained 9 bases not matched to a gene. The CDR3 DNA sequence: TGTGCCAGCAGCTTGATACCACTAGCGGGAGGATTCGATACGCAGTATTTT. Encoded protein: CASSLIPLAGGFDTQYF.

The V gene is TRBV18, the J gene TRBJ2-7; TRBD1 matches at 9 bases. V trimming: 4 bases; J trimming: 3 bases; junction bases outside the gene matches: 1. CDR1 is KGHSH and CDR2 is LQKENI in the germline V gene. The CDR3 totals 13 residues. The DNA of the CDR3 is TGTGCCAGCTCACAGGGACAGGGCTACGAGCAGTACTTC. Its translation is CASSQGQGYEQYF.

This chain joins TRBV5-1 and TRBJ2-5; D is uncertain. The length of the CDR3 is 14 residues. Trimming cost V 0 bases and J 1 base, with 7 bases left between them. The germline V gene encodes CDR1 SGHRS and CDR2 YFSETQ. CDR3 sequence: CASSLVGLQETQYF. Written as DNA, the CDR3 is TGCGCCAGCAGCTTGGTCGGGCTCCAAGAGACCCAGTACTTC.

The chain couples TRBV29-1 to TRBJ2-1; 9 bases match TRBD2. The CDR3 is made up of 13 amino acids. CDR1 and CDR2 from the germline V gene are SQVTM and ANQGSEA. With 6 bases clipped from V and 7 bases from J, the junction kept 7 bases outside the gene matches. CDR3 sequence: CSVVAGVANEQFF. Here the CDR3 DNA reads TGCAGCGTGGTAGCGGGAGTGGCAAATGAGCAGTTCTTC.

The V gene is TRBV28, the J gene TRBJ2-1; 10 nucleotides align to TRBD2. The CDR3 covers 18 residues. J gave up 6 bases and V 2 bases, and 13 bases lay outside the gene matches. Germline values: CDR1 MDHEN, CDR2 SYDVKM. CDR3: CASSLRAASGSFGNEQFF. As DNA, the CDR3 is TGTGCCAGCAGTTTAAGGGCTGCTAGCGGGAGCTTCGGCAATGAGCAGTTCTTC.

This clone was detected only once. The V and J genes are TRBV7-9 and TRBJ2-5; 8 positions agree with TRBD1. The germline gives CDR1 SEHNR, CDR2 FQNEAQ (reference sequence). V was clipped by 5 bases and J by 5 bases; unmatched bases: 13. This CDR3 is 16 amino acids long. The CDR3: CASSRGLAGGMETQYF. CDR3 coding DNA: TGTGCCAGCAGCCGAGGGCTAGCAGGGGGCATGGAGACCCAGTACTTC.

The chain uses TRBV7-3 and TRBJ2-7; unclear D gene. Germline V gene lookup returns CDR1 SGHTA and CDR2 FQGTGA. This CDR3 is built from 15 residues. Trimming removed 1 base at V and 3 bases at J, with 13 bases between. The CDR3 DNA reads TGTGCCAGCAGCTTAAAAGGCTCGAATGGCTACGAGCAGTACTTC. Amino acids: CASSLKGSNGYEQYF.

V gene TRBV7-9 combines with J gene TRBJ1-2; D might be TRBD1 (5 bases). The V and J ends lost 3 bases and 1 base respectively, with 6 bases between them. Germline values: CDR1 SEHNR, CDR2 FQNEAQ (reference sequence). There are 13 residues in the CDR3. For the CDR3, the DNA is TGTGCCAGCAGCTTTGGGGGTAACTATGGCTACACCTTC. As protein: CASSFGGNYGYTF.

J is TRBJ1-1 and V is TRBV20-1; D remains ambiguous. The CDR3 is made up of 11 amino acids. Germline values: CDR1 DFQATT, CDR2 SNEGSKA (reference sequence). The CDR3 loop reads CTPSQLTEAFF. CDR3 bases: TGCACCCCTAGCCAGTTAACTGAAGCTTTCTTT.

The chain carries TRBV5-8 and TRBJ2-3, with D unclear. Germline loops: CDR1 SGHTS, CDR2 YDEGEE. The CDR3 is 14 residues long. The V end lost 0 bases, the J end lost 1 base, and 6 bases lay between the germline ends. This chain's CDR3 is CASSLGAGTDTQYF. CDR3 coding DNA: TGTGCCAGCAGCTTGGGGGCAGGCACAGATACGCAGTATTTT.

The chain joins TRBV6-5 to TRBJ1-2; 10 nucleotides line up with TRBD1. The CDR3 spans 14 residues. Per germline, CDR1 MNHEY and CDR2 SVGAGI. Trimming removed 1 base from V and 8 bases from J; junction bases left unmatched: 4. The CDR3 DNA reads TGTGCCAGCAGTTACTTGACAGGGGGCCGCGGCTACACCTTC. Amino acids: CASSYLTGGRGYTF.

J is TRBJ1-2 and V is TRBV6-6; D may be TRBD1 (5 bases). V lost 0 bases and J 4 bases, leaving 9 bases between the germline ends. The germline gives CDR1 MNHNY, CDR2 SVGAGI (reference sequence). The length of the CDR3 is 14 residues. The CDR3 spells CASSYSSGFYGYTF. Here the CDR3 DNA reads TGTGCCAGCAGTTACTCTTCAGGGTTCTATGGCTACACCTTC.

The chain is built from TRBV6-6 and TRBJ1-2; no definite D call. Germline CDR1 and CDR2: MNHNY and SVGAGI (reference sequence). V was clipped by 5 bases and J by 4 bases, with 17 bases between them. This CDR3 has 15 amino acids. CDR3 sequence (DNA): TGTGCCAGCAGTGGCGGCGGGCCGCGCGCCTATGGCTACACCTTC. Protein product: CASSGGGPRAYGYTF.

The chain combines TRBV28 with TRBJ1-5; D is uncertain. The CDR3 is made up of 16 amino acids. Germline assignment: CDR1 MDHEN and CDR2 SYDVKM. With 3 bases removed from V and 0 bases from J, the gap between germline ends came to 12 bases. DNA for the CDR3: TGTGCCAGCAGTTTCCAAGATGGATTTAGCAATCAGCCCCAGCATTTT. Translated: CASSFQDGFSNQPQHF.

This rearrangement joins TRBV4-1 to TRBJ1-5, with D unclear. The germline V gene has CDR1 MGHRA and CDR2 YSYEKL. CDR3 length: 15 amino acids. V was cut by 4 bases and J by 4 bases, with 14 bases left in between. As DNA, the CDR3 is TGCGCCAGCAGCCTCCTGTGGGCGGGAAATCAGCCCCAGCATTTT. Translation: CASSLLWAGNQPQHF.

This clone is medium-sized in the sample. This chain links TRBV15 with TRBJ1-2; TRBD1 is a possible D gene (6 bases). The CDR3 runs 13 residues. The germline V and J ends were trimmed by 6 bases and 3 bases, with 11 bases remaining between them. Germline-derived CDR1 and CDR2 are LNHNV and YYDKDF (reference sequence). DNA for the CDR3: TGTGCCACCAGGGAGGACAGTCACTATGGCTACACCTTC. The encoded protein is CATREDSHYGYTF.